This TCR beta chain was captured in a study of blood T cell repertoires in COVID-19. The method was immunoSEQ multiplex PCR; TCRdb's version includes in-frame clones alone and lacks a portion of them. The table includes 25,000 to 30,000 clones, approximately 80% detected once. Germline CDR1 reads LNHDA; CDR2 reads SQIVND (reference sequence). Unmatched junction bases numbered 3, after V lost 8 bases and J lost 4 bases. This CDR3 is 13 amino acids long. Sequenced: peripheral blood. The chain uses TRBV19 and TRBJ1-5; 9 bases map to TRBD1. This clonotype was sampled from a man at least 80 years old with active or convalescent COVID-19. CDR3 loop: CASQGTGNQPQHF. CDR3 nucleotide sequence: TGTGCCAGTCAAGGGACAGGGAATCAGCCCCAGCATTTT.